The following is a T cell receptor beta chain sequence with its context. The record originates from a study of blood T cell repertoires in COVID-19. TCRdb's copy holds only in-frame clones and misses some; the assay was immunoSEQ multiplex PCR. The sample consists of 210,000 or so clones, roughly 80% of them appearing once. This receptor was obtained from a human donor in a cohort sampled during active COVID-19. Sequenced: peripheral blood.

CDR3 amino acids: CASSQGTSGRLIGDTGELFF. The DNA of the CDR3 is TGTGCCAGCAGCCAAGGGACTAGCGGGAGACTGATTGGTGACACCGGGGAGCTGTTTTTT. The rearrangement links TRBV4-2 to TRBJ2-2; TRBD2 agrees at 13 bases. The V gene end was trimmed by 1 base and the J gene end by 3 bases; junction bases not matched to a gene: 11. CDR3 size: 20 residues. Looked up from germline, CDR1 is LGHNA and CDR2 is YNFKEQ.